Listed below are T cell receptor beta chains from one sample, sequenced in a study of cytomegalovirus exposure and HLA in healthy donors. Sequencing used immunoSEQ multiplex PCR; TCRdb keeps in-frame clones, though not all of them. The data show 100,000 to 150,000 clones, approximately 80% seen once. Sequencing was carried out using PBMCs. Receptors originate from a woman aged 40 to 50 in good health and CMV-seropositive. Each CDR3 is given with its conserved first and last residue. A D gene is named only where the DNA matches it firmly. Rows give clone size only sometimes, using once, few, many, or a class for an expanded clone.

once	TRBV7-3	TRBJ2-2	TRBD2	CASSLVGRANTGELFF	TGTGCCAGCAGCTTAGTCGGGAGGGCCAACACCGGGGAGCTGTTTTTT
NA	TRBV5-1	TRBJ2-3	NA	CASMLMGGASTDTQYF	TGCGCCAGCATGCTCATGGGGGGGGCGAGCACAGATACGCAGTATTTT
NA	TRBV18	TRBJ1-3	NA	CASSPGPKRDTIYF	TGTGCCAGCTCACCGGGCCCCAAGAGAGACACCATATATTTT
NA	TRBV27	TRBJ2-2	TRBD2	CASSLLAGGPNTGELFF	TGTGCCAGCAGTCTTTTAGCGGGGGGGCCGAACACCGGGGAGCTGTTTTTT
NA	TRBV7-2	TRBJ2-3	NA	CASSPGLSSITDTQYF	TGTGCCAGCAGCCCAGGACTTTCCTCGATCACAGATACGCAGTATTTT
NA	TRBV7-9	TRBJ2-7	NA	CASSPKTAYSYEQYF	TGTGCCAGCAGCCCTAAGACAGCCTATTCCTACGAGCAGTACTTC
NA	TRBV7-2	TRBJ2-5	NA	CASSLEAGQGRGTQYF	TGTGCCAGCAGCTTAGAAGCGGGTCAGGGGAGGGGGACCCAGTACTTC
NA	TRBV5-3	TRBJ2-1	TRBD2	CARSPGLAGEDEQFF	TGTGCCAGAAGCCCGGGACTAGCGGGAGAAGATGAGCAGTTCTTC
NA	TRBV5-1	TRBJ2-1	NA	CASSAGPGSSYNEQFF	TGCGCCAGCAGCGCTGGGCCGGGGTCGTCCTACAATGAGCAGTTCTTC
NA	TRBV4-3	TRBJ2-3	NA	CASSQDEGHGTDTQYF	TGCGCCAGCAGCCAAGATGAGGGACATGGCACAGATACGCAGTATTTT
NA	TRBV29-1	TRBJ2-7	TRBD2	CSVVGGLAGDTSEQYF	TGCAGCGTTGTGGGGGGACTAGCGGGAGACACTAGCGAGCAGTACTTC
few	TRBV9	TRBJ2-2	NA	CASSVVNGELFF	TGTGCCAGCAGCGTAGTTAACGGGGAGCTGTTTTTT
once	TRBV6-1	TRBJ2-5	NA	CASSDMGHLPRETQYF	TGTGCCAGCAGTGACATGGGACACCTCCCGCGGGAGACCCAGTACTTC
NA	TRBV30	TRBJ2-7	NA	CAWSGHPPGDEQYF	TGTGCCTGGAGTGGACACCCCCCAGGGGACGAGCAGTACTTC
NA	TRBV4-1	TRBJ2-6	NA	CASSQEGPGSSGANVLTF	TGCGCCAGCAGCCAAGAGGGCCCGGGGAGCTCTGGGGCCAACGTCCTGACTTTC
NA	TRBV4-2	TRBJ2-1	NA	CASSQVLLLFPNEQFF	TGTGCCAGCAGCCAAGTGTTACTACTGTTCCCCAATGAGCAGTTCTTC
NA	TRBV9	TRBJ2-3	NA	CASSAPGISTDTQYF	TGTGCCAGCAGCGCCCCAGGGATTAGCACAGATACGCAGTATTTT
NA	TRBV4-1	TRBJ1-1	NA	CASSQDSYPGDLNTEAFF	TGCGCCAGCAGCCAAGATTCCTACCCGGGTGACTTGAACACTGAAGCTTTCTTT
NA	TRBV4-2	TRBJ1-4	NA	CASSKDTVELFF	TGTGCCAGCAGCAAGGACACGGTAGAACTGTTTTTT
NA	TRBV18	TRBJ2-7	TRBD2	CASSPGGDISYEQYF	TGTGCCAGCTCACCCGGGGGGGACATCTCCTACGAGCAGTACTTC
NA	TRBV6-1	TRBJ2-1	TRBD2	CASSEGSTSGNTFF	TGTGCCAGCAGTGAAGGTTCGACTAGCGGGAATACGTTCTTC
NA	TRBV4-1	TRBJ2-1	TRBD1	CASSQDQQGARGNEQFF	TGCGCCAGCAGCCAGGACCAACAGGGGGCACGCGGGAATGAGCAGTTCTTC
NA	TRBV9	TRBJ2-3	TRBD2	CASSLGTSSTDTQYF	TGTGCCAGCAGCCTAGGGACTAGTAGCACAGATACGCAGTATTTT
NA	TRBV12-5	TRBJ2-7	TRBD1	CASGFSTGTGSYEQYF	TGTGCTAGTGGTTTCTCTACCGGGACAGGGTCCTACGAGCAGTACTTC
NA	TRBV11-2	TRBJ2-5	NA	CASSLGRQGGGETQYF	TGTGCCAGCAGCTTAGGACGGCAGGGGGGCGGGGAGACCCAGTACTTC
NA	TRBV5-6	TRBJ2-7	TRBD1	CASSLKGTGLYEQYF	TGTGCCAGCAGCTTGAAGGGGACAGGGCTCTACGAGCAGTACTTC
once	TRBV5-6	TRBJ2-7	NA	CASSAPSWGAEQYF	TGTGCCAGCAGCGCCCCCTCTTGGGGCGCCGAGCAGTACTTC
NA	TRBV27	TRBJ2-1	TRBD1	CASSFGRGIYNEQFF	TGTGCCAGCAGTTTTGGCAGGGGGATTTACAATGAGCAGTTCTTC
NA	TRBV4-3	TRBJ2-3	TRBD2	CASSQASGSGDTQYF	TGCGCCAGCAGCCAAGCTAGCGGGAGTGGGGATACGCAGTATTTT
NA	TRBV27	TRBJ1-6	NA	CATALGGNSPLHF	TGTGCCACCGCCTTGGGGGGAAATTCACCCCTCCACTTT
NA	TRBV10-3	TRBJ1-1	TRBD1	CAIRETGPGGGTEAFF	TGTGCCATCAGGGAGACAGGGCCGGGGGGGGGCACTGAAGCTTTCTTT
NA	TRBV7-9	TRBJ2-7	TRBD2	CASSPGLAGAYEQHF	TGTGCCAGCAGCCCGGGACTAGCGGGAGCCTACGAGCAGCACTTC
NA	TRBV7-2	TRBJ2-3	TRBD2	CASSLGRLAGSDTQYF	TGTGCCAGCAGCTTAGGAAGGCTAGCGGGATCGGATACGCAGTATTTT
NA	TRBV5-1	TRBJ2-7	TRBD1	CASSDTGTVYEQYF	TGCGCCAGCAGCGATACCGGGACAGTCTACGAGCAGTACTTC
NA	TRBV29-1	TRBJ2-5	TRBD1	CSAGDRGPGETQYF	TGCAGCGCCGGGGACAGGGGGCCCGGAGAGACCCAGTACTTC
NA	TRBV15	TRBJ2-7	TRBD1	CATSREQGATREQYF	TGTGCCACCAGCAGAGAACAGGGGGCGACCCGCGAGCAGTACTTC
NA	TRBV2	TRBJ2-1	NA	CASRRDGGNEQFF	TGTGCCAGCAGGAGGGACGGAGGGAATGAGCAGTTCTTC
NA	TRBV6-1	TRBJ2-1	TRBD1	CASSDPYRGYGDEQFF	TGTGCCAGCAGTGATCCCTACAGGGGGTACGGTGATGAGCAGTTCTTC